This T cell receptor (beta chain) was retrieved from a study of neurological immune-mediated disorders. Ten or more counts support this clonotype. Synthesis of cDNA was carried out by template-switch 5'RACE. The reaction used 10-nucleotide random UMIs. Using its own MiXCR run on the 5' RACE reads, TCRdb lists one record per CDR3 protein. The sample lists some 46,000 distinct CDR3 sequences, 10% seen once, with roughly 5.2% in the top ten. Unsorted libraries were prepared from 2 million PBMCs that had been stored at -80 C. Germline-derived CDR1 and CDR2 are DFQATT and SNEGSKA (reference sequence). The CDR3 spans 12 residues. Deletions cut 6 bases from V and 2 bases from J, with 9 bases between.

The chain joins TRBV20-1 to TRBJ2-3; no clear D gene. The origin of this receptor is a man aged 70-80 years with HTLV-1-associated myelopathy (HAM/TSP). Sequencing was performed on PBMCs. CDR3 DNA sequence: TGCAGTGCAAAAGGTACCACAGATACGCAGTATTTT. Its translation is CSAKGTTDTQYF.